This T cell receptor beta chain stems from a study of blood T cell repertoires in COVID-19 (dated by TCRdb to the early 2020s). Regarding the research as a whole: The collaborator samples originated in the United States, Italy and Spain and spanned the acute and convalescent phases of COVID-19. The prospective study material was composed of cDNA or gDNA derived from T cells, B-cell-depleted T cells, or PBMCs. Subjects who had been exposed to COVID-19, were actively infected with it, or had recovered from it provided the deeply sampled blood TCRbeta repertoires that made up the dataset. The repertoires were released in a freely available public database intended as a resource for research on the immune response to SARS-CoV-2. Samples were obtained from the ongoing ImmuneRACE study (first 160 participants) and from over 1,000 subjects provided by 6 global collaborators. A de-identified subject ID, COVID-19 status, age in years and sex were almost always included in the sample metadata. Where HLA class I and class II types were available, the types were taken from metadata supplied by the sample provider, not from assay-based typing.

Notes on this clone: Its specific antigen is unknown. It has no much larger one-base neighbor in the sample; base qualities were not kept.

Summary of the overall study and its limitations: The amount of clinical and demographic metadata varied by source and participant and was provided uncurated.

The immunoSEQ Assay, a bias-controlled multiplex PCR, was used to amplify TCRbeta CDR3 regions from genomic DNA. Per the source publication's procedure: The number of nucleated cells in each sample was estimated from the amplification of reference gene primers within the assay. Sequence reads were collapsed and filtered to measure the absolute abundance of every unique TCRbeta CDR3 rearrangement. For each sample, productive Simpson clonality was calculated by taking the square root of Simpson's diversity index across productive rearrangements. Held by TCRdb, this immuneACCESS table contains in-frame sequences only and omits some clones. Under half of the omission traces to an unresolved V gene where checked; the cause of the rest is unknown. V and J calls plus clone size are reproduced from that table; the DNA served to infer D and trimming. This sample is represented by some 150,000 clones; around four fifths of them were singletons. 2.5% to 3% of the sample is in the top ten clones.

The collaborating institutions used their own protocols to collect whole blood in K2EDTA tubes. For TCRbeta analysis, collaborators shipped samples in one of three forms: frozen whole blood, isolated PBMCs, or DNA extracted from either of those sample types. From the germline V gene (reference sequence), CDR1 is MNHEY and CDR2 is SMNVEV. Measured from the cysteine to the phenylalanine, the CDR3 is 13 residues long. Only the CDR3 region is kept as DNA, spanning 39 bases read in frame from base 1. V was cut back by 9 bases and J by 1 base, leaving a gap of 12 bases between them. The origin of this receptor is a woman aged 40 to 50 with active or convalescent COVID-19. Sequenced sample: peripheral blood. The chain employs TRBV27 and TRBJ1-1, and the D gene may be TRBD1, 6 bases matching. The CDR3 region: CASIPTGNTEAFF. The DNA is as follows: TGTGCCAGTATACCGACAGGGAACACTGAAGCTTTCTTT.